These T cell receptor beta chains were read from a single sample in a study of control samples from healthy donors and cancer patients. Data came from immunoSEQ multiplex PCR; TCRdb stores just in-frame clones and leaves some out. The table lists tens of thousands of clones, about 93% of them singletons. Input material: blood. Receptors originate from a young man in good health. CDR3s include the opening cysteine and the closing phenylalanine or tryptophan. A D gene is named only where the DNA matches it firmly. Size values are once, few and many counts, or a class for expanded clones, and some rows have none.

CDR3: CASSQVEGGDGYTF
DNA: TGTGCCAGCAGCCAAGTCGAAGGGGGGGATGGCTACACCTTC
J: TRBJ1-2
size: .
V: TRBV4-2
D: .

CDR3: CASSSRGGGSSPLHF
DNA: TGTGCCAGTAGTTCAAGGGGCGGAGGAAGTTCACCCCTCCACTTT
J: TRBJ1-6
size: once
V: TRBV19
D: .

CDR3: CASSLQRGEHSTDTQYF
DNA: TGTGCCAGCAGCCTGCAGAGGGGGGAACATAGCACAGATACGCAGTATTTT
J: TRBJ2-3
size: .
V: TRBV7-8
D: .

CDR3: CAWSAGRGLGNEQYF
DNA: TGTGCCTGGAGTGCCGGCAGGGGGTTGGGAAACGAGCAGTACTTC
J: TRBJ2-7
size: .
V: TRBV30
D: TRBD1

CDR3: CASSLASGGNNEQFF
DNA: TGTGCCAGCAGCTTAGCTAGCGGGGGAAACAATGAGCAGTTCTTC
J: TRBJ2-1
size: .
V: TRBV7-6
D: TRBD2

CDR3: CASSYKAGGGLYQPQHF
DNA: TGTGCCAGCAGTTACAAGGCAGGGGGAGGCTTGTATCAGCCCCAGCATTTT
J: TRBJ1-5
size: .
V: TRBV6-2/TRBV6-3
D: TRBD1

CDR3: CATTSGLSGLAESGQFF
DNA: TGTGCCACCACCTCGGGGCTATCGGGACTAGCGGAGAGTGGGCAGTTCTTC
J: TRBJ2-1
size: .
V: TRBV15
D: TRBD2

CDR3: CASSVETGVGTDTQYF
DNA: TGTGCCAGCAGCGTAGAAACAGGGGTGGGCACAGATACGCAGTATTTT
J: TRBJ2-3
size: .
V: TRBV9
D: TRBD1

CDR3: CATSTGVGNYEQYF
DNA: TGTGCCACCTCCACGGGGGTAGGGAATTACGAGCAGTACTTC
J: TRBJ2-7
size: .
V: TRBV28
D: .

CDR3: CASSRRGQTNQPQHF
DNA: TGTGCCAGCAGTCGCCGGGGACAGACGAATCAGCCCCAGCATTTT
J: TRBJ1-5
size: .
V: TRBV28
D: TRBD1

CDR3: CASKSRQEGNEQFF
DNA: TGTGCCAGCAAATCCCGACAGGAGGGCAATGAGCAGTTCTTC
J: TRBJ2-1
size: .
V: TRBV27
D: .

CDR3: CASSSPGQTNEQFF
DNA: TGTGCCAGCAGTTCTCCGGGACAGACCAATGAGCAGTTCTTC
J: TRBJ2-1
size: .
V: TRBV6-2/TRBV6-3
D: TRBD1

CDR3: CASRGTSNTEAFF
DNA: TGTGCCAGCAGGGGGACCTCGAACACTGAAGCTTTCTTT
J: TRBJ1-1
size: .
V: TRBV3-1/TRBV3-2
D: .

CDR3: CASSPGILVVTGNQPQHF
DNA: TGTGCCAGCAGCCCAGGGATCCTGGTCGTCACCGGCAATCAGCCCCAGCATTTT
J: TRBJ1-5
size: .
V: TRBV7-8
D: .

CDR3: CASSWAGGFEAFF
DNA: TGCGCCAGCAGCTGGGCGGGGGGCTTTGAAGCTTTCTTT
J: TRBJ1-1
size: .
V: TRBV5-1
D: .

CDR3: CASSLAKGTKNGYTF
DNA: TGTGCCAGCAGCTTGGCCAAGGGGACCAAGAACGGCTACACCTTC
J: TRBJ1-2
size: .
V: TRBV5-4
D: .

CDR3: CASSPGPGPVYGYTF
DNA: TGTGCCAGTAGTCCGGGCCCAGGGCCTGTCTATGGCTACACCTTC
J: TRBJ1-2
size: .
V: TRBV19
D: .

CDR3: CASFGGIHTEAFF
DNA: TGTGCCAGTTTCGGGGGGATTCACACTGAAGCTTTCTTT
J: TRBJ1-1
size: .
V: TRBV6-5
D: .

CDR3: CAEGQGLETQYF
DNA: TGTGCCGAGGGGCAGGGTCTAGAGACCCAGTACTTC
J: TRBJ2-5
size: .
V: TRBV6-6
D: .

CDR3: CASSLESRGLTGELFF
DNA: TGTGCCAGCAGCTTAGAAAGCAGGGGGCTCACCGGGGAGCTGTTTTTT
J: TRBJ2-2
size: .
V: TRBV11-3
D: TRBD1

CDR3: CASDRREGREQYF
DNA: TGTGCCAGCGACCGGCGGGAGGGCCGCGAGCAGTACTTC
J: TRBJ2-7
size: .
V: TRBV2
D: TRBD2

CDR3: CASSHSGTNTEAFF
DNA: TGTGCCAGCAGCCATTCGGGTACGAACACTGAAGCTTTCTTT
J: TRBJ1-1
size: .
V: TRBV14
D: .

CDR3: CASSQEGSGSNQPQHF
DNA: TGCGCCAGCAGCCAAGAGGGGTCGGGAAGCAATCAGCCCCAGCATTTT
J: TRBJ1-5
size: .
V: TRBV4-1
D: .

CDR3: CASRVKPGQDLNTEAFF
DNA: TGCGCCAGCAGAGTTAAACCGGGACAGGATCTGAACACTGAAGCTTTCTTT
J: TRBJ1-1
size: .
V: TRBV10-1
D: TRBD1

CDR3: CASSNRTSGSISQYF
DNA: TGCGCCAGCAGTAACCGGACTAGCGGGAGTATTAGTCAGTACTTC
J: TRBJ2-4
size: .
V: TRBV5-1
D: TRBD2

CDR3: CASSSDSHEKLFF
DNA: TGCGCCAGCAGCTCCGACAGCCATGAAAAACTGTTTTTT
J: TRBJ1-4
size: .
V: TRBV5-1
D: .

CDR3: CASSLEAGGPHEQYF
DNA: TGTGCCAGCAGTCTCGAAGCGGGAGGGCCCCACGAGCAGTACTTC
J: TRBJ2-7
size: .
V: TRBV13
D: TRBD2

CDR3: CASSPHPDRLYGYTF
DNA: TGTGCCAGCAGCCCACATCCGGACAGGCTCTATGGCTACACCTTC
J: TRBJ1-2
size: .
V: TRBV7-2
D: TRBD1

CDR3: CASSIVGLAPEQFF
DNA: TGTGCCAGTAGTATAGTAGGACTAGCTCCTGAGCAGTTCTTC
J: TRBJ2-1
size: .
V: TRBV19
D: TRBD2

CDR3: CASSTWDRGSTYEQYF
DNA: TGTGCCAGCAGCACTTGGGACAGGGGATCAACCTACGAGCAGTACTTC
J: TRBJ2-7
size: .
V: TRBV21-1
D: .

CDR3: CASSLSQGAQETQYF
DNA: TGTGCCAGCAGCTTATCACAGGGGGCACAAGAGACCCAGTACTTC
J: TRBJ2-5
size: .
V: TRBV7-8
D: TRBD1

CDR3: CASSLYRSSYNEQFF
DNA: TGTGCCAGCAGTTTGTACAGGAGCTCCTACAATGAGCAGTTCTTC
J: TRBJ2-1
size: .
V: TRBV27
D: .

CDR3: CAIGGLTEAFF
DNA: TGTGCCATTGGGGGGTTGACTGAAGCTTTCTTT
J: TRBJ1-1
size: .
V: TRBV12-3/TRBV12-4
D: .

CDR3: CASSSSGGDTQYF
DNA: TGTGCCAGCAGCTCGTCGGGAGGAGATACGCAGTATTTT
J: TRBJ2-3
size: .
V: TRBV11-3
D: TRBD2

CDR3: CASSRETNYGYTF
DNA: TGTGCCAGCAGCAGGGAGACTAACTATGGCTACACCTTC
J: TRBJ1-2
size: .
V: TRBV27
D: .

CDR3: CAWSVTADQPQHF
DNA: TGTGCCTGGAGTGTAACGGCGGACCAGCCCCAGCATTTT
J: TRBJ1-5
size: .
V: TRBV30
D: .